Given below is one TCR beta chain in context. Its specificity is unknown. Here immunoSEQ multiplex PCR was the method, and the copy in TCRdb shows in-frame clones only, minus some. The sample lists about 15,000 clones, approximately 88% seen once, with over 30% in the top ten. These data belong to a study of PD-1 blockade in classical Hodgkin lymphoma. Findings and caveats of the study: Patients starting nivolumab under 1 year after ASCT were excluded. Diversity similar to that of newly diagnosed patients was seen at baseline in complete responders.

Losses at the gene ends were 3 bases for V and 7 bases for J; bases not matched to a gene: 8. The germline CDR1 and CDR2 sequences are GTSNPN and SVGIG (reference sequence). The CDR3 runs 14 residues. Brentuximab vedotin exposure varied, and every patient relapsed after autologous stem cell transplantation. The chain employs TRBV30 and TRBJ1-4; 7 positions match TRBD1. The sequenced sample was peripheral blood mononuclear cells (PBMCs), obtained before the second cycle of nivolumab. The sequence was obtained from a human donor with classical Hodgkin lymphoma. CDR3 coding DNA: TGTGCCTGGAGCCAACAGGGGTCTGGTGAAAAACTGTTTTTT. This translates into CAWSQQGSGEKLFF.